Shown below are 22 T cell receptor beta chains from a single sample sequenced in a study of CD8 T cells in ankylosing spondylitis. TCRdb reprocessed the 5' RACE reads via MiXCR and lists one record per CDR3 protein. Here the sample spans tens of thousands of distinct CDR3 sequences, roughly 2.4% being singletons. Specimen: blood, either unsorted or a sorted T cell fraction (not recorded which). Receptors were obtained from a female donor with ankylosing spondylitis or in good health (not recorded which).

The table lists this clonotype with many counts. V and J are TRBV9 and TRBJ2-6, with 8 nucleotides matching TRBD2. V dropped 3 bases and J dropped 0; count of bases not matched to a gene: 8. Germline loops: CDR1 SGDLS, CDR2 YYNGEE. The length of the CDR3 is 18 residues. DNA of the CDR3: TGTGCCAGCAGCGGAGTAGCGGGGCCCAGCTCTGGGGCCAACGTCCTGACTTTC. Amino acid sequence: CASSGVAGPSSGANVLTF.

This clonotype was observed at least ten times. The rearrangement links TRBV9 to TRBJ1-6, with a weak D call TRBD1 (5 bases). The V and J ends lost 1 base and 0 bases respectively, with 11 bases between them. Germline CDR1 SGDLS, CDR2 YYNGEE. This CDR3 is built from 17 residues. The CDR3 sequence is CASSVRGEASYNSPLHF. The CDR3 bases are TGTGCCAGCAGCGTAAGGGGAGAGGCCTCCTATAATTCACCCCTCCACTTT.

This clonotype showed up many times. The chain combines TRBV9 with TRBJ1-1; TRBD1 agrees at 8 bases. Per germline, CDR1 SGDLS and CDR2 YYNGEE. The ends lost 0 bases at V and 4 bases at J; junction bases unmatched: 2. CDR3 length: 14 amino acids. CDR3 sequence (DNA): TGTGCCAGCAGCGTAGGGCAGGGGGCCACTGAAGCTTTCTTT. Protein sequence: CASSVGQGATEAFF.

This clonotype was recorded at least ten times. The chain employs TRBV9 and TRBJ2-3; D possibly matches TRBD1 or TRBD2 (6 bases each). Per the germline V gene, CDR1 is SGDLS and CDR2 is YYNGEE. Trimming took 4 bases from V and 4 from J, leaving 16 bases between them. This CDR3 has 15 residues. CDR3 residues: CASSPQVGGPDTQYF. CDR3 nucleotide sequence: TGTGCCAGCAGCCCGCAAGTTGGGGGGCCAGATACGCAGTATTTT.

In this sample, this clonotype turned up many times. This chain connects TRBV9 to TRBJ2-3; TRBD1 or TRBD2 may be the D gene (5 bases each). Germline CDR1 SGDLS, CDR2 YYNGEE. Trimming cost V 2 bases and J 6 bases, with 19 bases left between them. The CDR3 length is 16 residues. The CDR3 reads CASSVGLLGPGDTQYF. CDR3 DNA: TGTGCCAGCAGCGTGGGGTTGTTGGGACCCGGGGATACGCAGTATTTT.

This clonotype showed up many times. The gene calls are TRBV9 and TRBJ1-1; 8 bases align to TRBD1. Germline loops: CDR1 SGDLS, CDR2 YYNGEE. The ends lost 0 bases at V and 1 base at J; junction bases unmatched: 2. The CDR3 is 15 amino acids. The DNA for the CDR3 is TGTGCCAGCAGCGTAGACGGACAGGGGAACACTGAAGCTTTCTTT. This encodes CASSVDGQGNTEAFF.

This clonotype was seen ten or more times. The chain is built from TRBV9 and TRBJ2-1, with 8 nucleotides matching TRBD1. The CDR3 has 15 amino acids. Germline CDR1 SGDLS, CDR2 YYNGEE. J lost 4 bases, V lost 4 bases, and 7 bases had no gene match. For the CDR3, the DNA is TGTGCCAGCAGCAGACAGGGGTCGGGATACAATGAGCAGTTCTTC. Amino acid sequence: CASSRQGSGYNEQFF.

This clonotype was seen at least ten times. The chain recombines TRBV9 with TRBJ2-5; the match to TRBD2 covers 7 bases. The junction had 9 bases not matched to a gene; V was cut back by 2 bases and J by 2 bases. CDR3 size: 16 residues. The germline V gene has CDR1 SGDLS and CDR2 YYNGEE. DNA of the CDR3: TGTGCCAGCAGCGTGGGTGGGGGGGGAGGACAAGAGACCCAGTACTTC. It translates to CASSVGGGGGQETQYF.

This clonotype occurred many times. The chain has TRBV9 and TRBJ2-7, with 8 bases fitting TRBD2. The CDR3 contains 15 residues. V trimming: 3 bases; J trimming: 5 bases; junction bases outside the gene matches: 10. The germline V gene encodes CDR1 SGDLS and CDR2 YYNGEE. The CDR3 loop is CASSAGGTRRDEQYF. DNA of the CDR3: TGTGCCAGCAGCGCGGGGGGGACCCGGAGGGACGAGCAGTACTTC.

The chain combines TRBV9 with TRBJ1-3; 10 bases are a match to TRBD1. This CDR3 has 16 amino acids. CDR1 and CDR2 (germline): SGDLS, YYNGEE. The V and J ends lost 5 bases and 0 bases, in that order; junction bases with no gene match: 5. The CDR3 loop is CASRAGTGVSGNTIYF. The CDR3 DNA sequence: TGTGCCAGCAGAGCCGGGACAGGGGTCTCTGGAAACACCATATATTTT.

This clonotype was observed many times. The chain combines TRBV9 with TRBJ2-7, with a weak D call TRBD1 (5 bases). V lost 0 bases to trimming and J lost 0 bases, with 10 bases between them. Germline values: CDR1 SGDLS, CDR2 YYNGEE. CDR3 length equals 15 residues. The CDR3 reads CASSVEAGYSYEQYF. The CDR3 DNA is TGTGCCAGCAGCGTAGAGGCAGGGTACTCCTACGAGCAGTACTTC.

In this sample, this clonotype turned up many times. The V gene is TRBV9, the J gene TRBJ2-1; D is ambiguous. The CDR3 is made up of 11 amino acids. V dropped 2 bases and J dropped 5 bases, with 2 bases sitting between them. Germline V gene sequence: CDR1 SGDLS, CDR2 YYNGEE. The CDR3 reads CASSVHNEQFF. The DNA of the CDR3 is TGTGCCAGCAGCGTCCACAATGAGCAGTTCTTC. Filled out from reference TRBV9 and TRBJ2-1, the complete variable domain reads DSGVTQTPKHLITATGQRVTLRCSPRSGDLSVYWYQQSLDQGLQFLIQYYNGEERAKGNILERFSAQQFPDLHSELNLSSLELGDSALYFCASSVHNEQFFGPGTRLTVL.

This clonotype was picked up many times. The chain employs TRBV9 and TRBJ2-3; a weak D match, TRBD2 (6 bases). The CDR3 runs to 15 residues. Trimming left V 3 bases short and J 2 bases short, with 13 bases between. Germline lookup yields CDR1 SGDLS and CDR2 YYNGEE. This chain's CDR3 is CASSALAGSTDTQYF. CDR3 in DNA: TGTGCCAGCAGCGCCCTGGCGGGATCCACAGATACGCAGTATTTT. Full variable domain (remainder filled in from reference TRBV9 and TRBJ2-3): DSGVTQTPKHLITATGQRVTLRCSPRSGDLSVYWYQQSLDQGLQFLIQYYNGEERAKGNILERFSAQQFPDLHSELNLSSLELGDSALYFCASSALAGSTDTQYFGPGTRLTVL.

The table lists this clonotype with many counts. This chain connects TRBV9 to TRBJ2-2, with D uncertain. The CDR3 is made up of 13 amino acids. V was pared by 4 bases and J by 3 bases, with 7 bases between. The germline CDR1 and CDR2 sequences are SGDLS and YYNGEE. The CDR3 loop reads CASSPQHTGELFF. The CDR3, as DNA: TGTGCCAGCAGCCCTCAACACACCGGGGAGCTGTTTTTT. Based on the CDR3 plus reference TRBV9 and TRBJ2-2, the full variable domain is DSGVTQTPKHLITATGQRVTLRCSPRSGDLSVYWYQQSLDQGLQFLIQYYNGEERAKGNILERFSAQQFPDLHSELNLSSLELGDSALYFCASSPQHTGELFFGEGSRLTVL.

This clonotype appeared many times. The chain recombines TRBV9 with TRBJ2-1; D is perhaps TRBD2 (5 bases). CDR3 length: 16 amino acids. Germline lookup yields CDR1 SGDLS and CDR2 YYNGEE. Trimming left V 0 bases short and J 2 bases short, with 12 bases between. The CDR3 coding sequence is TGTGCCAGCAGCGTAGGAGCGGATCGCACCTACAATGAGCAGTTCTTC. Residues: CASSVGADRTYNEQFF.

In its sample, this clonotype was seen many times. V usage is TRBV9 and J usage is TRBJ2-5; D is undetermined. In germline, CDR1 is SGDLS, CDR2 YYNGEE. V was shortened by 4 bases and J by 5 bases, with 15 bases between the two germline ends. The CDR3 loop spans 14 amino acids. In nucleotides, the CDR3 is TGTGCCAGCAGCCCCAGGCCGCCTTCGGAGACCCAGTACTTC. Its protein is CASSPRPPSETQYF.

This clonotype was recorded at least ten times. CDR3 DNA sequence: TGTGCCAGCAGCCTCCGGGACAGCCGCTCTGGGGCCAACGTCCTGACTTTC. Its translation is CASSLRDSRSGANVLTF. J is TRBJ2-6 and V is TRBV9; 7 bases are shared with TRBD1. V dropped 4 bases and J dropped 0; count of bases not matched to a gene: 7. This CDR3 comprises 17 residues. The germline V gene has CDR1 SGDLS and CDR2 YYNGEE.

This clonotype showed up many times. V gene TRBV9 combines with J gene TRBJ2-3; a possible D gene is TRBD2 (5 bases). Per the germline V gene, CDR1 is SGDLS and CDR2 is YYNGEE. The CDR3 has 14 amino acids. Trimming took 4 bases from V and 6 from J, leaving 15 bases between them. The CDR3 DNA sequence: TGTGCCAGCAGCCCGCGGGCCAGCAAGGATACGCAGTATTTT. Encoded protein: CASSPRASKDTQYF.

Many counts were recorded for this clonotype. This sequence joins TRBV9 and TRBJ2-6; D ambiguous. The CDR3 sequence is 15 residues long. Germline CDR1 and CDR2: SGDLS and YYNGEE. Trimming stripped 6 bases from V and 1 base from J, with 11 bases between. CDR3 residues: CASTMTPSGANVLTF. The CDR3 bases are TGTGCCAGCACCATGACCCCATCTGGGGCCAACGTCCTGACTTTC.

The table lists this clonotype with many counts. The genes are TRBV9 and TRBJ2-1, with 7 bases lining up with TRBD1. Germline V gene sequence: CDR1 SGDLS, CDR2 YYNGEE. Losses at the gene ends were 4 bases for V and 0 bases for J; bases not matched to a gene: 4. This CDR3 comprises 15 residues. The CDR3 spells CASSKQGSSYNEQFF. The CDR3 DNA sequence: TGTGCCAGCAGCAAACAGGGGAGCTCCTACAATGAGCAGTTCTTC.

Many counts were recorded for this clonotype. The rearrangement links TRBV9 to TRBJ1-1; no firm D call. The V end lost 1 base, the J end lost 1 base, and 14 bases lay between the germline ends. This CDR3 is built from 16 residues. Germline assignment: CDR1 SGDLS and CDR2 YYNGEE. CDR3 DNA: TGTGCCAGCAGCGTAAGCGAGTCTCGGCGGAACACTGAAGCTTTCTTT. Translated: CASSVSESRRNTEAFF. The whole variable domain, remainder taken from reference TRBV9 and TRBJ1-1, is DSGVTQTPKHLITATGQRVTLRCSPRSGDLSVYWYQQSLDQGLQFLIQYYNGEERAKGNILERFSAQQFPDLHSELNLSSLELGDSALYFCASSVSESRRNTEAFFGQGTRLTVV.

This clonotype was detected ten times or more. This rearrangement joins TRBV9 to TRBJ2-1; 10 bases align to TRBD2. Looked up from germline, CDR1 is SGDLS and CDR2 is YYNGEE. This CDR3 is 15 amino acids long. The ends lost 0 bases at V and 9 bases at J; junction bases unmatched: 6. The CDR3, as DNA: TGTGCCAGCAGCGTAGGCCCTAGCGGGAGTATTGAGCAGTTCTTC. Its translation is CASSVGPSGSIEQFF.